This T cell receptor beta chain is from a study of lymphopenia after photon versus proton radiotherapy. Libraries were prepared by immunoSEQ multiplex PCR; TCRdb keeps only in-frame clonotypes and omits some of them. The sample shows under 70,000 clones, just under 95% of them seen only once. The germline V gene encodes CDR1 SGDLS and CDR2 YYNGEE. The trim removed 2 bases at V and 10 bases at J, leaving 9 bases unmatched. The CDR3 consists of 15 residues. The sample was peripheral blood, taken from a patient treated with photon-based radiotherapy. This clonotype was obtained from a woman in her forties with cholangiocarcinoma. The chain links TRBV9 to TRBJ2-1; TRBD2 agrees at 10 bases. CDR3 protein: CASSVSGGTPDEQFF. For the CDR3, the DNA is TGTGCCAGCAGCGTTAGCGGGGGGACCCCGGACGAGCAGTTCTTC. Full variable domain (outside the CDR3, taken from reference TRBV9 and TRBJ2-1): DSGVTQTPKHLITATGQRVTLRCSPRSGDLSVYWYQQSLDQGLQFLIQYYNGEERAKGNILERFSAQQFPDLHSELNLSSLELGDSALYFCASSVSGGTPDEQFFGPGTRLTVL.